Included here is one T cell receptor beta chain sequence, with context. The antigen is not known. CDR3 length: 13 amino acids. The ends were cut back, 5 bases at V and 4 bases at J, with 9 bases in the middle. The germline gives CDR1 MNHEY, CDR2 SMNVEV (reference sequence). The data were obtained in a study of cytomegalovirus exposure and HLA in healthy donors. Study-wide results and caveats: What a later analysis reportedly showed was that an Asian-associated ancestry cluster had fewer N-insertions than the roughly 700-donor mean.

The PCR used 60 Vbeta and 13 Jbeta primers. Here immunoSEQ multiplex PCR was the method, and the copy in TCRdb shows in-frame clones only, minus some. This sample carries around 170,000 clones, around four fifths of them seen once, and the ten largest clones take 0.8%. The TCR was taken from a young woman in good health and CMV-seronegative. V gene TRBV27 combines with J gene TRBJ2-1; D possibly corresponds to TRBD2 (6 bases). The sequencing input was PBMCs. CDR3 protein: CASSRGLYNEQFF. DNA of the CDR3: TGTGCCAGCAGTCGGGGACTGTACAATGAGCAGTTCTTC.